This TCR beta chain was identified in a study of chemoradiotherapy in HPV16-positive cancers. Study details: Two HPV16-positive patients' cells yielded candidate HPV-specific clones and common motifs. Findings and limits, study-wide: The functional HPV-specific definition rests on just a couple of HPV16-positive patients. Non-HPV-specific T cells did not expand in tumors during treatment, whereas candidate HPV-specific clones and E7-related motifs did.

V lost 2 bases and J lost 0, with 4 bases in between. The CDR3 is 14 amino acids. Germline V lookup: CDR1 MNHEY, CDR2 SVGAGI. With respect to this clone: Its specificity is unknown.

Produced via immunoSEQ multiplex PCR; TCRdb's table is partial and in-frame only. Among around 33,000 clones listed, approximately 90% were seen once. Repeated repertoire sampling spanned the course of chemoradiotherapy. The genes are TRBV6-5 and TRBJ2-2; D ambiguous. The sequence came from a human donor with HPV-associated anogenital cancer. This material consisted of blood, taken from a patient who underwent chemoradiotherapy. The CDR3 protein is CASSYAANTGELFF. DNA for the CDR3: TGTGCCAGCAGTTACGCTGCGAACACCGGGGAGCTGTTTTTT.